This TCR beta chain was documented in a study of cytomegalovirus exposure and HLA in healthy donors. The study, taken as a whole, reports: One variant, a missense change in DCLRE1C, was linked in a later analysis to TCR beta V- and J-gene trimming.

Note on this clone: The antigen is unknown.

Trimming pared 4 bases from V and 1 base from J, leaving 8 bases between. This CDR3 spans 15 amino acids. Germline CDR1 SNHLY, CDR2 FYNNEI. Researchers ran the PCR with 60 Vbeta and 13 Jbeta primers. Measured with immunoSEQ multiplex PCR; TCRdb has only the in-frame clones, and not every one. Here the sample spans a few hundred thousand clones, 80% to 90% being singletons. The receptor comes from a woman aged 40 to 50 in good health and CMV-seropositive. Sequenced input: PBMCs. The J gene is TRBJ2-6, the V gene TRBV2; unclear D gene. CDR3 sequence reads: CASSGLISGANVLTF. The DNA of the CDR3 is TGTGCCAGCAGTGGACTGATTTCTGGGGCCAACGTCCTGACTTTC.